This T cell receptor beta chain was recovered during a study of T cell responses to AZD1222 COVID-19 vaccine (dated by TCRdb to about 2021). Study-wide context: A total of around 240 trial participants underwent TCR sequencing, of whom nearly 210 had received two doses of AZD1222 and around 26 had received two doses of the MenACWY control vaccine. Trial participants were enrolled by age into subgroups of 18-55, 56-69 and 70-plus years, and about 150, 27 and 61 TCR-sequenced participants, respectively, were included in these subgroups.

What the work shows at the level of the full study, not this receptor alone: Spike-specific TCR breadth and depth rose significantly after two AZD1222 doses compared with day 0 and with MenACWY recipients. The 56-69-year group was small, and its depth increase did not reach significance, likely because of low power. Because no day 14 peak-response samples were available, repertoires were characterized only after the peak T cell response. Nearly half of unique spike-specific TCRs reportedly recognized epitopes outside regions mutated in the B.1.351 and B.1.1.7 variants. Most participants were white British and females outnumbered males, and the authors suggested that clonal diversity may have been underestimated. CD4 TCRs associated with the vaccine covered the entire spike protein, and the dominant responses were in regions 160-218 and 743-854. Conclusions about previously exposed vaccinees are limited, since just five or six AZD1222 recipients were seropositive for SARS-CoV-2 at baseline.

The CDR3 regions of human TCRbeta chains were analyzed by immunosequencing. The published analysis was carried out like this. Repertoire TCRs were matched against a reference library of SARS-CoV-2-specific TCRs generated with the MIRA antigen-specificity platform. Breadth was defined as the fraction of unique TCRs that were SARS-CoV-2-associated. Depth was defined as the fraction of total T cells that were SARS-CoV-2-associated. Using the MIRA data, every spike-specific TCR was mapped to the spike region that the TCR reacted to and assigned to either a CD4 or a CD8 class. Log10-transformed breadth and depth values were compared by one-way ANOVA with Sidak's multiple comparisons tests. This immuneACCESS table, as held by TCRdb, lists in-frame sequences with V and J called but not all clones. Of the missing ones, under half trace to an unresolved V gene in checked studies; the others have no known cause. The D gene and trimming were derived from the DNA, and the V and J assignments and clone size from that table. The sample contains roughly 180,000 clones, approximately 89% of them found a single time. The ten largest clones take up approximately 3.7% of the sample.

In the germline V gene, CDR1 corresponds to SGDLS and CDR2 to YYNGEE. From its cysteine to its phenylalanine, the CDR3 spans 12 amino acids. Just the 36-base CDR3 DNA is kept, in frame starting at base 1. Trimming costs V 0 bases and J 3 bases, and their ends lie 3 bases apart. Regarding this clone: There is no known antigen for this receptor. No base quality information exists; no much larger clone differs at one position.

What this sample's time point label stands for: about 28 days (+/-7) after the second vaccine dose. AZD1222 recipients given second doses at about 4 weeks or at about 12 weeks were pooled, since spike-specific TCR depth and breadth were not found to differ between the two schedules. Vaccinee samples were obtained from the UK trials COV001 and COV002, which included a single-blind randomized controlled phase 2/3 trial of AZD1222 (ChAdOx1 nCoV-19) in healthy adults. For TCRbeta chain sequencing, PBMC samples from trial participants were taken at day 0 and at day 28 after the second dose. The receptor was derived from an adult who received the AZD1222 COVID-19 vaccine. This chain joins TRBV9 to TRBJ1-2; the D gene identity is not certain. The source was peripheral blood, collected 28 days after the second AZD1222 dose. The CDR3 in this case is CASSVGHYGYTF. The nucleotide sequence reads TGTGCCAGCAGCGTAGGTCACTATGGCTACACCTTC.